This TCR beta chain was sequenced in a study of T-cell reconstitution after alpha-beta-depleted transplantation in children. CDR3 length equals 15 residues. V shed 5 bases, J shed 6 bases, and the junction held 5 bases outside the gene matches. Unique molecular identifiers featured in how the TCRbeta library was prepared. TCRdb itself ran the PCR reads through MiXCR, one entry per CDR3 protein. The table lists about 290,000 distinct CDR3 sequences, around 9.1% of them singletons. The sample holds many counts of this clonotype. Specimen: PBMCs, collected before TCRalphabeta/CD19-depleted stem cell transplant. This chain uses TRBV12-3 or TRBV12-4 with TRBJ2-2; 11 nucleotides agree with TRBD2. The sequence came from a boy under three years old with acute myeloid leukemia, due to receive a stem cell transplant. This CDR3 reads CASSPSTSGAGELFF. CDR3 coding DNA: TGTGCCAGCAGTCCCTCGACTAGCGGGGCCGGGGAGCTGTTTTTT.